The 10 T cell receptor beta chains below were found in one sample sequenced in a study of T cells in Graves' hyperthyroidism and ophthalmopathy. RNA transcripts provided the source from which TCR beta CDR3 regions were amplified. HTBI primers were the set used in a first-round RT-PCR of the TCR CDR3. Each CDR3 protein is one row after TCRdb ran MiXCR on the multiplex PCR reads. The repertoire has about 380,000 distinct CDR3 sequences, roughly 18% of them found once; the top ten carry 40%. Sequenced sample: blood. The receptors were sampled from a man aged 18 to 29 with Graves' ophthalmopathy.

The chain combines TRBV5-1 with TRBJ2-1, with 7 positions matching TRBD1. V lost 3 bases and J lost 3; bases outside the gene matches: 3. This CDR3 spans 14 amino acids. Germline V gene lookup returns CDR1 SGHRS and CDR2 YFSETQ. The CDR3, as DNA: TGCGCCAGCAGCTCCGGGACAGACTACAATGAGCAGTTCTTC. Amino acids: CASSSGTDYNEQFF.

V gene TRBV6-2 or TRBV6-3 combines with J gene TRBJ2-1; D is possibly TRBD2 (6 bases). Germline V gene sequence: CDR1 MNHEY, CDR2 SVGEGT. There are 12 residues in the CDR3. V lost 5 bases to trimming and J lost 9 bases, with 11 bases between them. The CDR3 nucleotides read TGTGCCAGCAGTCACCTAGCGCGTGAGCAGTTCTTC. Residues: CASSHLAREQFF.

Comments on this clonotype: A much larger clone lies a single base off, so this may be a read error. J is TRBJ1-1 and V is TRBV7-9, with 7 positions matching TRBD1. The V gene end was trimmed by 5 bases and the J gene end by 5 bases; junction bases not matched to a gene: 8. Germline V gene data show CDR1 as SEHNR and CDR2 as FQNEAQ (reference sequence). This CDR3 is 14 amino acids long. The CDR3 bases are TGTGCCAGCAGCCATAGAACAGGGGAAACTGAAGCTTTCTTT. This gives the protein CASSHRTGETEAFF.

A few counts support this clonotype. The chain combines TRBV15 with TRBJ2-7; D is possibly TRBD1 or TRBD2 (5 bases each). V lost 5 bases, J lost 2 bases, and 13 bases lay in between. Germline values: CDR1 LNHNV, CDR2 YYDKDF (reference sequence). The CDR3 is 14 amino acids. The CDR3 protein is CATSSRTGPYEQYF. The CDR3 DNA follows: TGTGCCACCAGCTCGCGGACGGGACCCTACGAGCAGTACTTC.

The sample holds many counts of this clonotype. The chain couples TRBV15 to TRBJ1-5, with D maybe TRBD1 (6 bases). Germline V CDR1 and CDR2: LNHNV, YYDKDF (reference sequence). The CDR3 runs to 15 residues. Between the trimmed V and J ends, which lost 0 bases and 7 bases, there was a span of 13 bases. The CDR3 reads CATSRDRKGGQPQHF. The CDR3 region has the DNA TGTGCCACCAGCAGAGATCGTAAGGGGGGACAGCCCCAGCATTTT.

The sample holds a few counts of this clonotype. This chain joins TRBV20-1 and TRBJ1-3, with D hard to call. Per germline, CDR1 DFQATT and CDR2 SNEGSKA (reference sequence). This CDR3 is 13 amino acids long. With 0 bases removed from V and 4 bases from J, the gap between germline ends came to 7 bases. The CDR3 DNA sequence: TGCAGTGCTAGAGATATGGAGGGAAACACCATATATTTT. Amino acid sequence: CSARDMEGNTIYF.

This clonotype was recorded many times. V gene TRBV2 combines with J gene TRBJ1-5, with TRBD1 identical over 10 bases. Germline V gene data show CDR1 as SNHLY and CDR2 as FYNNEI. The junction had 5 bases not matched to a gene; V was cut back by 6 bases and J by 6 bases. The CDR3 contains 14 residues. Here the CDR3 DNA reads TGTGCCAGCAGCGGGGACAGGGGAGGTCAGCCCCAGCATTTT. Encoded protein: CASSGDRGGQPQHF.

Turning to this clonotype: One junction end does not reproduce the germline sequence, and a read error may be involved. This chain's CDR3 is CASSLLAGARTATQYF. Written as DNA, the CDR3 is TGTGCCAGCAGTTTACTAGCGGGGGCCCGCACAGCTACGCAGTATTTT. The chain couples TRBV27 to TRBJ2-3; 10 nucleotides agree with TRBD2. CDR3 size: 16 residues. Germline V lookup: CDR1 MNHEY, CDR2 SMNVEV (reference sequence).

The rearrangement links TRBV6-1 to TRBJ1-2; the match to TRBD1 covers 9 bases. The CDR3 length is 16 residues. The germline V gene has CDR1 MNHNS and CDR2 SASEGT. With 5 bases clipped from V and 3 bases from J, the junction kept 10 bases outside the gene matches. CDR3 amino acids: CASSYRRTGVHYGYTF. As DNA, the CDR3 is TGTGCCAGCAGTTACCGACGGACAGGGGTGCACTATGGCTACACCTTC.

This clonotype was picked up many times. V usage is TRBV5-1 and J usage is TRBJ2-1, with 10 bases that match TRBD2. The CDR3 contains 15 residues. CDR1 and CDR2 (germline): SGHRS, YFSETQ. V lost 3 bases and J lost 5; bases outside the gene matches: 5. The CDR3 sequence: CASSSLAGAHNEQFF. CDR3 DNA sequence: TGCGCCAGCAGCTCTCTAGCGGGGGCCCACAATGAGCAGTTCTTC. Together with reference TRBV5-1 and TRBJ2-1, the CDR3 gives the full variable domain: KAGVTQTPRYLIKTRGQQVTLSCSPISGHRSVSWYQQTPGQGLQFLFEYFSETQRNKGNFPGRFSGRQFSNSRSEMNVSTLELGDSALYLCASSSLAGAHNEQFFGPGTRLTVL.